Listed here are 8 T cell receptor beta chains from one sample, sequenced in a study of neoadjuvant anti-PD-1 for oral cavity cancer. Method: immunoSEQ multiplex PCR; TCRdb's copy keeps in-frame clones and lacks some. The sample records roughly 7,200 clones, roughly 54% being singletons. Sequenced material: tumor tissue, taken before nivolumab (anti-PD-1) treatment. Receptors were obtained from a person aged 40 to 85 with oral cavity squamous cell carcinoma.

V is TRBV4-1 and J is TRBJ2-2; 12 nucleotides line up with TRBD2. With 2 bases clipped from V and 7 bases from J, the junction kept 2 bases outside the gene matches. Germline V CDR1 and CDR2: MGHRA, YSYEKL. This CDR3 region has 15 residues. The CDR3 DNA is TGCGCCAGCAGCCAACCACTAGCGGGAGGCGGGGAGCTGTTTTTT. It translates to CASSQPLAGGGELFF.

The gene calls are TRBV4-1 and TRBJ2-1, with a possible D match to TRBD2 (6 bases). Germline values: CDR1 MGHRA, CDR2 YSYEKL. The CDR3 sequence is 14 residues long. V lost 0 bases and J 16 bases, leaving 19 bases between the germline ends. The CDR3 here is CASSQDGLARESFF. The CDR3 DNA is TGCGCCAGCAGCCAAGACGGCCTAGCGAGGGAGTCCTTCTTC.

The J gene is TRBJ2-5, the V gene TRBV5-3; 7 bases agree with TRBD2. TRBV5-3 is recorded as an ORF, its role being uncertain. With V trimmed by 8 bases and J by 2 bases, 9 bases remained unmatched. The CDR3 extends over 14 amino acids. Written as DNA, the CDR3 is TGTGCCAGCAGCCCTCAGCGGGGTCAAGAGACCCAGTACTTC. It translates to CASSPQRGQETQYF.

The genes are TRBV6-5 and TRBJ2-5; a possible D gene is TRBD2 (5 bases). V dropped 0 bases and J dropped 4 bases, with 9 bases sitting between them. Germline V gene lookup returns CDR1 MNHEY and CDR2 SVGAGI. CDR3 length equals 14 residues. The CDR3 DNA sequence: TGTGCCAGCAGTTACTCGAGAGGGTCAGAGACCCAGTACTTC. Protein sequence: CASSYSRGSETQYF.

The chain has TRBV2 and TRBJ2-7; 10 bases align to TRBD2. The CDR3 has 15 residues. Germline V gene lookup returns CDR1 SNHLY and CDR2 FYNNEI. V lost 3 bases to trimming and J lost 3 bases; unmatched junction nucleotides: 5. DNA for the CDR3: TGTGCCAGCAGTGAGACTAGCGGGTCGATCTACGAGCAGTACTTC. Protein product: CASSETSGSIYEQYF.

In nucleotides, the CDR3 is TGTGCCAGTAGTATTGGGACAGCGAACACTGAAGCTTTCTTT. It codes for CASSIGTANTEAFF. V gene TRBV19 combines with J gene TRBJ1-1; 7 nucleotides line up with TRBD1. After removal of 3 bases from V and 1 base from J, the junction contained 2 bases not matched to a gene. Per germline, CDR1 LNHDA and CDR2 SQIVND (reference sequence). CDR3 size: 14 residues. Together with reference TRBV19 and TRBJ1-1, the CDR3 gives the full variable domain: DGGITQSPKYLFRKEGQNVTLSCEQNLNHDAMYWYRQDPGQGLRLIYYSQIVNDFQKGDIAEGYSVSREKKESFPLTVTSAQKNPTAFYLCASSIGTANTEAFFGQGTRLTVV.

The chain recombines TRBV5-1 with TRBJ2-3; 7 bases are shared with TRBD1. The CDR3 has 15 amino acids. Per the germline V gene, CDR1 is SGHRS and CDR2 is YFSETQ. Trimming cost V 4 bases and J 0 bases; bases outside gene matches: 5. The CDR3 sequence is CASSRTGTSTDTQYF. The CDR3 DNA reads TGCGCCAGCAGCAGGACAGGTACCAGCACAGATACGCAGTATTTT.

This chain joins TRBV29-1 and TRBJ2-1, with 7 bases matching TRBD2. Germline V gives CDR1 SQVTM, CDR2 ANQGSEA. The CDR3 totals 12 residues. V shed 4 bases and J 6 bases; nucleotides not matched to a gene: 3. CDR3 protein: CSVGEGRNEQFF. The CDR3 DNA is TGCAGCGTTGGGGAGGGCCGCAATGAGCAGTTCTTC.